What follows is one T cell receptor beta chain and its context. The antigen is unknown. This sample is part of a study of CD8+ T cells in alopecia areata. In germline, CDR1 is SGDLS, CDR2 YYNGEE. The V end was cut by 3 bases, the J end by 7 bases, with 28 bases between. This CDR3 region has 18 residues. Lesional scalp punch biopsies and peripheral blood were collected from alopecia areata patients. Overall study findings and caveats: The study found TCR sharing across patients less clear than in mice, possibly for HLA reasons.

Following RNA extraction, reverse transcription yielded cDNA that acted as the sequencing template. Generated by immunoSEQ multiplex PCR, the TCRdb table keeps only in-frame clones and is missing some. The repertoire consists of 100,000 to 150,000 clones, with about 51% occurring once and the leading ten covering about 10%. The source material was NKG2D-low CD8+ T cells sorted from blood. This chain connects TRBV9 to TRBJ1-2; D gene unclear. This TCR was recovered from a human donor with alopecia areata. CDR3 amino acids: CASSAQRGWGGSPSGYTF. CDR3 sequence (DNA): TGTGCCAGCAGCGCCCAGCGGGGATGGGGAGGGTCCCCGAGTGGCTACACCTTC.